This T cell receptor (beta chain) originates from a study of T cell changes during pregnancy in multiple sclerosis. Produced via immunoSEQ multiplex PCR; TCRdb's table is partial and in-frame only. The sample records roughly 50,000 clones, around 92% being singletons. The CDR3 loop spans 15 amino acids. Germline V CDR1 and CDR2: SQVTM, ANQGSEA. V shed 2 bases, J shed 2 bases, and the junction held 9 bases outside the gene matches. The sequence was collected from a female donor with multiple sclerosis, enrolled in a pregnancy study. The chain is built from TRBV29-1 and TRBJ2-7; 7 positions match TRBD1. The source material was CD4+ T cells from peripheral blood mononuclear cells, sampled in the third trimester of pregnancy. CDR3 in amino acids: CSVELRRGGTYEQYF. Here the CDR3 DNA reads TGCAGCGTTGAATTAAGGAGAGGGGGCACCTACGAGCAGTACTTC.